These 31 T cell receptor beta chains originate from one sample sequenced in a study of shared clonotypes between healthy human individuals. The repertoire was sequenced with immunoSEQ multiplex PCR; TCRdb's copy has only in-frame clones and lacks some. Counted here are 2,100,000 or so clones, roughly 95% occurring once; the ten biggest clones make up approximately 0.13%. The sequenced sample was naive CD4+ T cells sorted from blood. Subset indicated: CD45RA+ positively selected. These TCRs come from a man aged 18-30 years in good health.

The chain has TRBV7-9 and TRBJ2-1, with TRBD1 as a possible D gene (6 bases). CDR1 and CDR2 (germline): SEHNR, FQNEAQ (reference sequence). The CDR3 spans 14 residues. V was trimmed by 7 bases and J by 4 bases, leaving 14 bases between them. The CDR3 reads CASTKTGLYNEQFF. In nucleotides, the CDR3 is TGTGCCAGCACCAAGACAGGATTATACAATGAGCAGTTCTTC.

The chain uses TRBV19 and TRBJ1-5; D uncertain. The CDR3 spans 16 residues. Germline loops: CDR1 LNHDA, CDR2 SQIVND (reference sequence). V was cut by 0 bases and J by 2 bases, with 11 bases left in between. CDR3 loop: CASSIETGLGNQPQHF. CDR3 DNA sequence: TGTGCCAGTAGTATAGAGACGGGATTGGGCAATCAGCCCCAGCATTTT.

The chain combines TRBV10-1 with TRBJ2-5, with D maybe TRBD1 (6 bases). CDR1 and CDR2 (germline): WNHNN, SYGVQD (reference sequence). The V and J ends lost 4 bases and 5 bases respectively, with 11 bases between them. This CDR3 is 13 amino acids long. In DNA, the CDR3 is TGCGCCAGCAGTGTGGGGGCCTTGGAGACCCAGTACTTC. Its translation is CASSVGALETQYF.

The chain recombines TRBV29-1 with TRBJ2-3; D gene ambiguous. The germline gives CDR1 SQVTM, CDR2 ANQGSEA. Trimming removed 4 bases at V and 0 bases at J, with 11 bases between. The CDR3 contains 14 residues. CDR3 sequence (DNA): TGCAGCGTTGGTGGCTTAGGGAGCACAGATACGCAGTATTTT. This translates into CSVGGLGSTDTQYF.

This chain connects TRBV6-1 to TRBJ1-5; D gene uncertain. The CDR3 consists of 12 residues. Germline V lookup: CDR1 MNHNS, CDR2 SASEGT. Trimming left V 2 bases short and J 6 bases short, with 5 bases between. CDR3 region: CASSESFQPQHF. The DNA for the CDR3 is TGTGCCAGCAGTGAATCTTTTCAGCCCCAGCATTTT.

The chain links TRBV2 to TRBJ2-2, with 9 bases aligning to TRBD1. Germline V gene sequence: CDR1 SNHLY, CDR2 FYNNEI. The J segment lost 6 bases and the V segment lost 4 bases, leaving 0 bases of the junction unmatched. This CDR3 is 13 amino acids long. CDR3 nucleotide sequence: TGTGCCAGCAGTGGGACAGGGGCCGGGGAGCTGTTTTTT. As protein: CASSGTGAGELFF.

This clone was seen just once. The rearrangement uses TRBV7-2 and TRBJ2-2, with a tentative D call TRBD2 (6 bases). The V end lost 6 bases, the J end lost 5 bases, and 19 bases lay between the germline ends. CDR1 and CDR2 from the germline V gene are SGHTA and FQGNSA. This CDR3 contains 16 residues. This chain's CDR3 is CASREGPAASTGELFF. The CDR3 nucleotides are TGTGCCAGCAGGGAGGGCCCGGCTGCTTCTACCGGGGAGCTGTTTTTT.

This chain uses TRBV7-9 with TRBJ1-2; D call uncertain. Germline CDR1 is SEHNR and CDR2 is FQNEAQ (reference sequence). This CDR3 contains 14 residues. V shed 0 bases and J shed 2 bases, with 7 bases lying between them. DNA for the CDR3: TGTGCCAGCAGCTTAGCGCAAGGCAACTATGGCTACACCTTC. Encoded protein: CASSLAQGNYGYTF.

This chain connects TRBV2 to TRBJ2-1, with 15 nucleotides matching TRBD2. Germline values: CDR1 SNHLY, CDR2 FYNNEI. Trimming took 7 bases from V and 6 from J; bases not matched to a gene: 7. The CDR3 consists of 16 residues. The CDR3 sequence is CASTKGLAGGGNEQFF. CDR3 DNA sequence: TGTGCCAGCACCAAAGGACTAGCGGGAGGGGGCAATGAGCAGTTCTTC.

V is TRBV5-4 and J is TRBJ2-7; D is unclear. This CDR3 contains 14 residues. The germline V gene has CDR1 SGHNT and CDR2 YYREEE (reference sequence). V dropped 5 bases and J dropped 0 bases, with 12 bases sitting between them. The CDR3 reads CASSPSVSSYEQYF. CDR3 in DNA: TGTGCCAGCAGTCCAAGCGTGTCCTCCTACGAGCAGTACTTC. The full variable domain, its missing parts supplied by reference TRBV5-4 and TRBJ2-7, is ETGVTQSPTHLIKTRGQQVTLRCSSQSGHNTVSWYQQALGQGPQFIFQYYREEENGRGNFPPRFSGLQFPNYSSELNVNALELDDSALYLCASSPSVSSYEQYFGPGTRLTVT.

The J gene is TRBJ2-7, the V gene TRBV29-1; D possibly corresponds to TRBD2 (5 bases). The CDR3 totals 14 residues. CDR1 is SQVTM and CDR2 is ANQGSEA in the germline V gene. Trimming cost V 6 bases and J 7 bases, with 22 bases left between them. The CDR3 DNA is TGCAGCGTCCGAGGAGGCCTCCGAGCGGATGAGCAGTACTTC. It specifies CSVRGGLRADEQYF.

The J gene is TRBJ2-1, the V gene TRBV21-1; the D call in the table, TRBD2, was not verified against the DNA. TRBV21-1 is given as a pseudogene. The CDR3 extends over 13 amino acids. CDR3 region: CASSKGDTNEQFF. Here the CDR3 DNA reads TGTGCCAGCAGCAAAGGAGATACTAATGAGCAGTTCTTC.

The chain is built from TRBV14 and TRBJ1-2; TRBD1 is a possible D gene (6 bases). This CDR3 is built from 14 residues. CDR1 and CDR2 (germline): SGHDN, FVKESK. The V gene lost 5 bases and the J gene lost 4 bases, with 14 bases spanning the gap. The CDR3 sequence: CASSSGQYSYGYTF. The DNA for the CDR3 is TGTGCCAGCAGCTCTGGACAGTACTCCTATGGCTACACCTTC.

The chain combines TRBV5-3 with TRBJ2-1, with 9 bases identical to TRBD2. TRBV5-3 belongs to the ORF category, with a function that is uncertain. CDR3 length equals 17 residues. Losses at the gene ends were 2 bases for V and 3 bases for J; bases not matched to a gene: 9. The CDR3 protein is CARSFPSGGTLYNEQFF. For the CDR3, the DNA is TGTGCCAGAAGCTTCCCCAGCGGGGGGACCCTCTACAATGAGCAGTTCTTC.

In its sample, this clone was seen once. Other nucleotide sequences from this sample produce the same CDR3. J is TRBJ2-5 and V is TRBV5-1; 11 bases match TRBD2. With V trimmed by 3 bases and J by 2 bases, 3 bases remained unmatched. Germline-derived CDR1 and CDR2 are SGHRS and YFSETQ. The CDR3 runs 15 residues. The CDR3 sequence: CASSSLAGGQETQYF. The DNA of the CDR3 is TGCGCCAGCAGCTCGTTAGCGGGGGGGCAAGAGACCCAGTACTTC.

The chain is built from TRBV29-1 and TRBJ2-6; tentatively, D is TRBD2 (6 bases). V lost 6 bases, J lost 1 base, and 10 bases lay in between. Germline V gene sequence: CDR1 SQVTM, CDR2 ANQGSEA. The length of the CDR3 is 14 residues. In nucleotides, the CDR3 is TGCAGCGTCGGGGGACCTTCTGGGGCCAACGTCCTGACTTTC. Translation gives CSVGGPSGANVLTF.

V usage is TRBV7-9 and J usage is TRBJ2-1; D ambiguous. V dropped 5 bases and J dropped 5 bases, with 10 bases sitting between them. This CDR3 comprises 13 residues. In germline, CDR1 is SEHNR, CDR2 FQNEAQ (reference sequence). This CDR3 reads CASSRTKNNEQFF. In nucleotides, the CDR3 is TGTGCCAGCAGCAGGACCAAGAACAATGAGCAGTTCTTC.

The J gene is TRBJ2-5, the V gene TRBV9; no clear D. The CDR3 extends over 16 amino acids. Germline CDR1 is SGDLS and CDR2 is YYNGEE. V lost 0 bases and J 5 bases, leaving 17 bases between the germline ends. CDR3 in DNA: TGTGCCAGCAGCGTAGGGGCCAACTACCTCCGTGAGACCCAGTACTTC. It yields the protein CASSVGANYLRETQYF.

The V gene is TRBV5-1, the J gene TRBJ2-5; D is tentatively TRBD1 or TRBD2 (5 bases each). Deletions cut 5 bases from V and 5 bases from J, with 13 bases between. CDR3 length equals 13 residues. Germline V gene lookup returns CDR1 SGHRS and CDR2 YFSETQ. CDR3 sequence reads: CASRGTNEETQYF. The DNA for the CDR3 is TGCGCCAGCAGGGGGACCAACGAGGAGACCCAGTACTTC.

For this clone: The same CDR3 also results from other DNA sequences found in this sample. The chain carries TRBV5-1 and TRBJ1-2; D call uncertain. Germline CDR1 is SGHRS and CDR2 is YFSETQ. The CDR3 sequence is 14 residues long. Between the trimmed V and J ends, which lost 2 bases and 4 bases, there was a span of 12 bases. CDR3 sequence: CASSLERGVYGYTF. The CDR3 region has the DNA TGCGCCAGCAGCTTAGAGCGGGGAGTCTATGGCTACACCTTC.

The rearrangement links TRBV4-1 to TRBJ1-5; no clear D. V was cut by 0 bases and J by 6 bases, with 6 bases left in between. This CDR3 region has 13 residues. Germline V gene sequence: CDR1 MGHRA, CDR2 YSYEKL. The CDR3, as DNA: TGCGCCAGCAGCCAAGATAGTTTTCAGCCCCAGCATTTT. It is translated as CASSQDSFQPQHF.

The chain combines TRBV21-1 with TRBJ2-7; the table's D call TRBD1 went unverified against the DNA. TRBV21-1 is a pseudogene. CDR3 size: 14 residues. CDR3 coding DNA: TGTGCCAGCAGGACCGGGACAGGGGGTCGTTGGCAGTACTTC. This sequence encodes CASRTGTGGRWQYF.

This clone is a singleton in its sample. The chain joins TRBV7-3 to TRBJ1-1; 7 positions agree with TRBD1. The germline CDR1 and CDR2 sequences are SGHTA and FQGTGA. This CDR3 has 14 amino acids. Trimming cost V 5 bases and J 0 bases; bases outside gene matches: 3. The DNA of the CDR3 is TGTGCCAGCAGCGAGACAGGGTTGAACACTGAAGCTTTCTTT. This gives the protein CASSETGLNTEAFF.

This sequence joins TRBV19 and TRBJ1-5; perhaps TRBD1 as D (6 bases). Germline V gene lookup returns CDR1 LNHDA and CDR2 SQIVND (reference sequence). The CDR3 runs 16 residues. Trimming took 1 base from V and 2 from J, leaving 12 bases between them. The CDR3 nucleotides are TGTGCCAGTAGTATAGGATTAGGGGGGGGCAATCAGCCCCAGCATTTT. Translated, it gives CASSIGLGGGNQPQHF.

This clone occurred a few times. CDR3 amino acids: CASSFSGLQWTQYF. CDR3 coding DNA: TGTGCCAGCAGTTTCTCGGGTCTTCAGTGGACCCAGTACTTC. The chain employs TRBV27 and TRBJ2-5; no clear D gene. Trimming shortened V by 3 bases and J by 7 bases, and 15 bases separated the two germline ends. Germline V CDR1 and CDR2: MNHEY, SMNVEV (reference sequence). CDR3 length equals 14 residues.

CDR3 bases: TGTGCCATCACCCAGGACAGGGTGAACACTGAAGCTTTCTTT. Protein: CAITQDRVNTEAFF. The V call is TRBV10-3, the J call TRBJ1-1, with TRBD1 matching 8 bases. Germline V gene data show CDR1 as ENHRY and CDR2 as SYGVKD. There are 14 residues in the CDR3. V shed 7 bases, J shed 0 bases, and the junction held 4 bases outside the gene matches.

The gene calls are TRBV6-5 and TRBJ2-5; D is perhaps TRBD1 (6 bases). Per the germline V gene, CDR1 is MNHEY and CDR2 is SVGAGI. This CDR3 is built from 14 residues. V lost 4 bases, J lost 2 bases, and 11 bases lay in between. CDR3 nucleotides: TGTGCCAGCAGTTCCGGGACACTGCAAGAGACCCAGTACTTC. It translates to CASSSGTLQETQYF.

This clone was counted only a few times. This chain uses TRBV6-1 with TRBJ2-7; 10 nucleotides agree with TRBD1. CDR3 size: 15 residues. The V gene's germline CDR1 is MNHNS and CDR2 SASEGT. Trimming took 6 bases from V and 6 from J; bases not matched to a gene: 11. The DNA for the CDR3 is TGTGCCAGCAGGAAGATTCGCGGGACAGGGGTCGAGCAGTACTTC. It encodes CASRKIRGTGVEQYF.

This clone was recorded once. The gene calls are TRBV5-1 and TRBJ1-2; D may be TRBD1 (5 bases). The V end was cut by 0 bases, the J end by 10 bases, with 16 bases between. Germline CDR1 is SGHRS and CDR2 is YFSETQ. The CDR3 loop spans 14 amino acids. CDR3 DNA: TGCGCCAGCAGCTTGGCCGGGGCAGGTGAACCCTACACCTTC. It encodes CASSLAGAGEPYTF.

The chain is built from TRBV28 and TRBJ1-5; D unresolved. Germline V gene data show CDR1 as MDHEN and CDR2 as SYDVKM. The CDR3 consists of 17 residues. V was trimmed by 2 bases and J by 2 bases, leaving 16 bases between them. The CDR3, as DNA: TGTGCCAGCAGTTTACGGCCCGCGGGCAGCCGCAATCAGCCCCAGCATTTT. Amino acid sequence: CASSLRPAGSRNQPQHF.

This clone occurred once. Its ends do not fully match the called genes, so a read error is possible. The CDR3, as DNA: TGTGCCAGCAGCCAATCTGGACTAGCGGGGGCCCTACGCACATATACGCAGTATTTT. This sequence encodes CASSQSGLAGALRTYTQYF. The chain recombines TRBV4-2 with TRBJ2-3, with 13 bases matching TRBD2. CDR1 and CDR2 (germline): LGHNA, YNFKEQ. The CDR3 has 19 amino acids.